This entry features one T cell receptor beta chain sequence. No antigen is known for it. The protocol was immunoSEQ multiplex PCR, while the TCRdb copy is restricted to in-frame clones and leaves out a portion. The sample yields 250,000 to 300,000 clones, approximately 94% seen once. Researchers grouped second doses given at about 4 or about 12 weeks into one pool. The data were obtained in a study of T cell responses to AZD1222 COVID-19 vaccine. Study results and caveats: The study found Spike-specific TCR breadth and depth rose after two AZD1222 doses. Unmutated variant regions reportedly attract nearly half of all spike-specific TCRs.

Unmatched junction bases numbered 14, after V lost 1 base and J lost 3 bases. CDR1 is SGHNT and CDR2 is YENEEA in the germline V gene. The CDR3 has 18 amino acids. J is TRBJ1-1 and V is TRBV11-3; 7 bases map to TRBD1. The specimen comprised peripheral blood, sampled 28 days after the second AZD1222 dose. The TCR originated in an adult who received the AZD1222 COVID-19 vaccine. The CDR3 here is CASSLVGEPRGSDTEAFF. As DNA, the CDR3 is TGTGCCAGCAGCTTAGTGGGGGAGCCCAGGGGGTCGGACACTGAAGCTTTCTTT.